The entry that follows covers one TCR beta chain sequence. TCRdb re-called the RT-PCR reads through MiXCR, storing one row per CDR3 protein. The sample shows hundreds of thousands of distinct CDR3 sequences, around 8% of them seen only once. This sample was included in a study of response to subunit inactivated influenza vaccine. This specimen was PBMCs from blood, taken around 25 months after vaccination. The receptor comes from a man aged 50 to 69 who received an inactivated influenza vaccine.

The chain's CDR3 is CASSPDPRTHGYTF. CDR3 DNA: TGTGCCAGCAGCCCGGACCCAAGGACCCATGGCTACACCTTC. The V gene is TRBV7-3, the J gene TRBJ1-2; no clear D. CDR1 and CDR2 (germline): SGHTA, FQGTGA. Trimming cost V 5 bases and J 6 bases, with 16 bases left between them. This CDR3 is built from 14 residues.